One sample yielded the 32 T cell receptor beta chains listed below, sequenced in a study of shared clonotypes between healthy human individuals. Measured with immunoSEQ multiplex PCR; TCRdb has only the in-frame clones, and not every one. This sample has about 2.3 million clones, with approximately 93% found just once. Sequenced: naive CD4+ T cells from PBMCs. The subset is: CD45RA+ positively selected. The receptor set was obtained from a man aged 18 to 30 in good health. Some clones in this sample may be carry-over from other donors' samples.

The V gene is TRBV10-3, the J gene TRBJ1-1, with unresolved D. V lost 11 bases and J 6 bases, leaving 16 bases between the germline ends. Germline V gene lookup returns CDR1 ENHRY and CDR2 SYGVKD. The CDR3 extends over 12 amino acids. In DNA form, the CDR3 reads TGTGCCGTCGGTACGCACGGCGCTGAAGCTTTCTTT. Translation: CAVGTHGAEAFF.

The chain combines TRBV7-2 with TRBJ2-7; a weak D match, TRBD1 (6 bases). CDR1 SGHTA and CDR2 FQGNSA come from the germline V gene. The germline V and J ends were trimmed by 1 base and 0 bases, with 13 bases remaining between them. This CDR3 has 16 amino acids. CDR3 sequence: CASSLDGQPTSYEQYF. The CDR3 nucleotides are TGTGCCAGCAGCTTAGACGGACAGCCCACCTCCTACGAGCAGTACTTC.

Details on this clone: The same CDR3 can be traced to other DNA sequences in this sample. The rearrangement uses TRBV7-3 and TRBJ1-1; no firm D call. The ends were cut back, 4 bases at V and 1 base at J, with 7 bases in the middle. CDR1 SGHTA and CDR2 FQGTGA come from the germline V gene. There are 13 residues in the CDR3. The CDR3 region is CASSSGSNTEAFF. CDR3 in DNA: TGTGCCAGCAGCTCGGGTTCGAACACTGAAGCTTTCTTT.

This chain connects TRBV23-1 to TRBJ2-1, with 8 bases that match TRBD2. TRBV23-1 qualifies as an ORF whose function is uncertain. The trim removed 5 bases at V and 8 bases at J, leaving 11 bases unmatched. The CDR3 sequence is 15 residues long. The CDR3 nucleotides read TGCGCCAGCAGTTCCCCGCGGGAGGCCTTGGATGAGCAGTTCTTC. This sequence encodes CASSSPREALDEQFF.

This sequence joins TRBV7-2 and TRBJ2-3; TRBD2 aligns across 7 bases. CDR1 SGHTA and CDR2 FQGNSA come from the germline V gene. V gave up 5 bases and J gave up 4 bases; unmatched junction bases: 12. The CDR3 is 16 residues long. The CDR3 DNA sequence: TGTGCCAGCAGCCGGGTGGGGCGGGAGATCCCAGATACGCAGTATTTT. Amino acids: CASSRVGREIPDTQYF.

This sequence joins TRBV27 and TRBJ1-2, with 7 bases matching TRBD1. J lost 4 bases, V lost 4 bases, and 6 bases had no gene match. The CDR3 is 14 residues long. Germline V CDR1 and CDR2: MNHEY, SMNVEV (reference sequence). The CDR3 here is CASSSDDRAYGYTF. The CDR3 bases are TGTGCCAGCAGTTCAGACGACAGGGCCTATGGCTACACCTTC.

The V gene is TRBV5-1, the J gene TRBJ2-1; 8 bases map to TRBD2. Germline CDR1 is SGHRS and CDR2 is YFSETQ. V lost 2 bases and J lost 10; bases outside the gene matches: 11. This CDR3 has 15 amino acids. The DNA for the CDR3 is TGCGCCAGCAGCTTAATGGGACTAGGACCTTTGGAGCAGTTCTTC. Its protein product is CASSLMGLGPLEQFF.

The chain joins TRBV7-9 to TRBJ1-2, with D uncertain. With 7 bases removed from V and 3 bases from J, the gap between germline ends came to 12 bases. The CDR3 has 13 residues. CDR1 is SEHNR and CDR2 is FQNEAQ in the germline V gene (reference sequence). For the CDR3, the DNA is TGTGCCAGCACCCCACCTCCCTACTATGGCTACACCTTC. Translated: CASTPPPYYGYTF.

The gene calls are TRBV6-5 and TRBJ2-1, with 12 bases lining up with TRBD2. Germline trimming cut 2 bases from V and 6 bases from J; bases unmatched to any gene: 2. The CDR3 runs 15 residues. Germline assignment: CDR1 MNHEY and CDR2 SVGAGI. The CDR3 protein is CASSYGTSGLNEQFF. The CDR3 nucleotides are TGTGCCAGCAGTTACGGGACTAGCGGGCTCAATGAGCAGTTCTTC.

The chain couples TRBV29-1 to TRBJ2-1; 8 bases match TRBD2. The CDR3 contains 15 residues. J lost 7 bases, V lost 6 bases, and 14 bases had no gene match. Germline CDR1 and CDR2: SQVTM and ANQGSEA. CDR3 coding DNA: TGCAGCGTGGGGCGACGGGAGGGGAATTGGAATGAGCAGTTCTTC. Protein sequence: CSVGRREGNWNEQFF.

The rearrangement joins TRBV5-1 to TRBJ2-1, with no clear D. The CDR3 is 13 amino acids. Trimming shortened V by 1 base and J by 5 bases, and 7 bases separated the two germline ends. Germline values: CDR1 SGHRS, CDR2 YFSETQ. The CDR3 nucleotides read TGCGCCAGCAGCTTGTTGCAGGACAATGAGCAGTTCTTC. Its translation is CASSLLQDNEQFF.

The chain uses TRBV6-5 and TRBJ2-5; D ambiguous. CDR3 length: 14 amino acids. V lost 6 bases and J lost 1, with 12 bases in between. Looked up from germline, CDR1 is MNHEY and CDR2 is SVGAGI. The CDR3 here is CASSYQMGQETQYF. CDR3 coding DNA: TGTGCCAGCAGCTATCAAATGGGCCAAGAGACCCAGTACTTC.

The chain carries TRBV5-8 and TRBJ1-2, with 9 bases identical to TRBD1. V shed 5 bases, J shed 8 bases, and the junction held 7 bases outside the gene matches. Germline assignment: CDR1 SGHTS and CDR2 YDEGEE. The CDR3 has 13 amino acids. CDR3 DNA sequence: TGTGCCAGCAGGGCACAGGGGGCCAACGGCTACACCTTC. It translates to CASRAQGANGYTF. Complete variable domain (other parts from reference TRBV5-8 and TRBJ1-2): EAGVTQSPTHLIKTRGQQATLRCSPISGHTSVYWYQQALGLGLQFLLWYDEGEERNRGNFPPRFSGRQFPNYSSELNVNALELEDSALYLCASRAQGANGYTFGSGTRLTVV.

This clone was observed a single time. The chain couples TRBV10-2 to TRBJ2-2, with 10 bases matching TRBD2. The V and J ends lost 10 bases and 2 bases, in that order; junction bases with no gene match: 10. Germline values: CDR1 WSHSY, CDR2 SAAADI. This CDR3 spans 16 amino acids. This chain's CDR3 is CATIERTSGNTGELFF. The CDR3 nucleotides read TGCGCCACCATCGAACGGACTAGCGGAAACACCGGGGAGCTGTTTTTT.

This chain links TRBV11-3 with TRBJ2-2, with 9 bases fitting TRBD1. The CDR3 totals 17 residues. Germline CDR1 is SGHNT and CDR2 is YENEEA. V gave up 2 bases and J gave up 6 bases; unmatched junction bases: 10. The CDR3 DNA follows: TGTGCCAGCAGCTTATCCGGGACAGGGTGGTATCCCGGGGAGCTGTTTTTT. It yields the protein CASSLSGTGWYPGELFF.

The rearrangement uses TRBV30 and TRBJ2-1; 11 nucleotides agree with TRBD2. Germline CDR1 reads GTSNPN; CDR2 reads SVGIG (reference sequence). This CDR3 has 16 amino acids. Trimming cost V 4 bases and J 6 bases; bases outside gene matches: 11. The CDR3 is CAWTPPGTSGLNEQFF. CDR3 coding DNA: TGTGCCTGGACCCCTCCCGGGACTAGCGGCCTCAATGAGCAGTTCTTC.

The J gene is TRBJ2-1, the V gene TRBV19; 8 bases are shared with TRBD1. The ends lost 0 bases at V and 7 bases at J; junction bases unmatched: 8. The CDR3 sequence is 16 residues long. The germline CDR1 and CDR2 sequences are LNHDA and SQIVND (reference sequence). In nucleotides, the CDR3 is TGTGCCAGTAGTATAGAGGGCAGGGGGCATGAGAATGAGCAGTTCTTC. The encoded protein is CASSIEGRGHENEQFF.

The chain joins TRBV4-2 to TRBJ2-5; 10 bases fit TRBD2. The CDR3 runs to 14 residues. Looked up from germline, CDR1 is LGHNA and CDR2 is YNFKEQ. V was pared by 4 bases and J by 3 bases, with 2 bases of the junction left unmatched. The CDR3: CASSLGLAEETQYF. Written as DNA, the CDR3 is TGTGCCAGCAGCCTAGGACTAGCGGAAGAGACCCAGTACTTC.

V and J are TRBV7-6 and TRBJ1-4; D not resolved. The CDR3 has 15 residues. Germline V gives CDR1 SGHVS, CDR2 FNYEAQ. V lost 1 base to trimming and J lost 7 bases, with 13 bases between them. The CDR3 nucleotides are TGTGCCAGCAGCTTAGGTCGATCCCGCCTTGAAAAACTGTTTTTT. Encoded protein: CASSLGRSRLEKLFF.

The rearrangement joins TRBV4-2 to TRBJ1-2, with TRBD1 as a possible D gene (5 bases). V gave up 0 bases and J gave up 7 bases, with 15 bases separating them. Germline V gene data show CDR1 as LGHNA and CDR2 as YNFKEQ. The CDR3 is made up of 15 amino acids. In DNA, the CDR3 is TGTGCCAGCAGCCAAGATCTTGGGGCTAAGGGTGGCTACACCTTC. Translation: CASSQDLGAKGGYTF.

J is TRBJ1-2 and V is TRBV30; D is unclear. Germline V gene data show CDR1 as GTSNPN and CDR2 as SVGIG (reference sequence). The CDR3 sequence is 15 residues long. Trimming pared 0 bases from V and 7 bases from J, leaving 18 bases between. The CDR3 reads CAWSVGYGQVGGYTF. The CDR3 DNA reads TGTGCCTGGAGTGTAGGGTACGGGCAGGTCGGTGGCTACACCTTC. Variable domain in full (rest from reference TRBV30 and TRBJ1-2): SQTIHQWPATLVQPVGSPLSLECTVEGTSNPNLYWYRQAAGRGLQLLFYSVGIGQISSEVPQNLSASRPQDRQFILSSKKLLLSDSGFYLCAWSVGYGQVGGYTFGSGTRLTVV.

CDR3 region: CAWSPGPGDYGYTF. CDR3 DNA sequence: TGTGCCTGGAGTCCGGGTCCCGGGGACTATGGCTACACCTTC. V and J are TRBV30 and TRBJ1-2; no reliable D call. Trimming took 2 bases from V and 3 from J, leaving 13 bases between them. The CDR3 totals 14 residues. Germline CDR1 is GTSNPN and CDR2 is SVGIG (reference sequence).

The chain is built from TRBV25-1 and TRBJ2-2; the D gene is possibly TRBD2 (5 bases). Trimming removed 0 bases at V and 2 bases at J, with 13 bases between. The CDR3 is 17 amino acids. Germline-derived CDR1 and CDR2 are MGHDK and SYGVNS. DNA for the CDR3: TGTGCCAGCAGTGAATATACTGGCGGGTTAAACACCGGGGAGCTGTTTTTT. Its protein is CASSEYTGGLNTGELFF. Complete variable domain (other parts from reference TRBV25-1 and TRBJ2-2): EADIYQTPRYLVIGTGKKITLECSQTMGHDKMYWYQQDPGMELHLIHYSYGVNSTEKGDLSSESTVSRIRTEHFPLTLESARPSHTSQYLCASSEYTGGLNTGELFFGEGSRLTVL.

The J gene is TRBJ1-1, the V gene TRBV19, with D maybe TRBD1 (6 bases). Trimming removed 4 bases from V and 0 bases from J, with 15 bases in between. Germline V gene data show CDR1 as LNHDA and CDR2 as SQIVND (reference sequence). The CDR3 loop spans 16 amino acids. The CDR3 DNA follows: TGTGCCAGTAGTACAGGGGTCGACAGGCTGAACACTGAAGCTTTCTTT. Translated, it gives CASSTGVDRLNTEAFF.

The genes are TRBV28 and TRBJ1-2, with TRBD1 identical over 7 bases. Trimming took 6 bases from V and 7 from J; bases not matched to a gene: 8. The CDR3 has 13 amino acids. The germline V gene encodes CDR1 MDHEN and CDR2 SYDVKM. CDR3 in amino acids: CASSNRGPPGYTF. The DNA of the CDR3 is TGTGCCAGCAGCAACAGGGGACCTCCTGGCTACACCTTC.

V gene TRBV28 combines with J gene TRBJ2-7, with a weak D call TRBD2 (6 bases). The germline gives CDR1 MDHEN, CDR2 SYDVKM. This CDR3 is 15 amino acids long. V was trimmed by 10 bases and J by 2 bases, leaving 21 bases between them. DNA of the CDR3: TGTGCCACCTACGCCGGCGGGGCGCACGCCTACGAGCAGTACTTC. Residues: CATYAGGAHAYEQYF.

The chain is built from TRBV4-3 and TRBJ2-5; D unclear. The CDR3 consists of 14 residues. CDR1 is LGHNA, CDR2 YSLEER, per germline. The ends were cut back, 3 bases at V and 5 bases at J, with 13 bases in the middle. The CDR3 protein is CASSHQSRLETQYF. In nucleotides, the CDR3 is TGCGCCAGCAGCCATCAATCGCGTCTGGAGACCCAGTACTTC.

This clone was seen just once. The V call is TRBV28, the J call TRBJ1-2, with no clear D. The V end was cut by 4 bases, the J end by 5 bases, with 11 bases between. The CDR3 is 13 residues long. Looked up from germline, CDR1 is MDHEN and CDR2 is SYDVKM. For the CDR3, the DNA is TGTGCCAGCAGTTGGGAAACGCCTTATGGCTACACCTTC. It yields the protein CASSWETPYGYTF.

The V gene is TRBV30, the J gene TRBJ1-5; D might be TRBD1 (6 bases). Trimming left V 2 bases short and J 7 bases short, with 12 bases between. Germline CDR1 reads GTSNPN; CDR2 reads SVGIG (reference sequence). This CDR3 is built from 13 residues. CDR3 residues: CAWSTQGRQPQHF. The CDR3 region has the DNA TGTGCCTGGAGTACTCAGGGGAGGCAGCCCCAGCATTTT.

This clone has only one observation. The V gene is TRBV7-9, the J gene TRBJ2-7; TRBD1 aligns across 7 bases. Germline lookup yields CDR1 SEHNR and CDR2 FQNEAQ (reference sequence). With 6 bases clipped from V and 4 bases from J, the junction kept 6 bases outside the gene matches. The CDR3 sequence is 13 residues long. In DNA, the CDR3 is TGTGCCAGCAGGCCCGGGACAGAGTACGAGCAGTACTTC. As protein: CASRPGTEYEQYF.

The CDR3 loop reads CASSARGDYAYNEQFF. Written as DNA, the CDR3 is TGTGCCAGCAGCGCAAGGGGGGACTATGCCTACAATGAGCAGTTCTTC. V usage is TRBV9 and J usage is TRBJ2-1, with D possibly matching TRBD2 (7 bases). Trimming stripped 3 bases from V and 2 bases from J, with 15 bases between. CDR1 SGDLS and CDR2 YYNGEE come from the germline V gene. The CDR3 extends over 16 amino acids.

This chain's CDR3 is CATTRGGGKSGNTIYF. The DNA of the CDR3 is TGTGCCACCACGCGTGGAGGGGGAAAATCTGGAAACACCATATATTTT. The V gene is TRBV28, the J gene TRBJ1-3; D may be TRBD1 (6 bases). The CDR3 consists of 16 residues. Germline assignment: CDR1 MDHEN and CDR2 SYDVKM. V lost 10 bases and J 1 base, leaving 20 bases between the germline ends.